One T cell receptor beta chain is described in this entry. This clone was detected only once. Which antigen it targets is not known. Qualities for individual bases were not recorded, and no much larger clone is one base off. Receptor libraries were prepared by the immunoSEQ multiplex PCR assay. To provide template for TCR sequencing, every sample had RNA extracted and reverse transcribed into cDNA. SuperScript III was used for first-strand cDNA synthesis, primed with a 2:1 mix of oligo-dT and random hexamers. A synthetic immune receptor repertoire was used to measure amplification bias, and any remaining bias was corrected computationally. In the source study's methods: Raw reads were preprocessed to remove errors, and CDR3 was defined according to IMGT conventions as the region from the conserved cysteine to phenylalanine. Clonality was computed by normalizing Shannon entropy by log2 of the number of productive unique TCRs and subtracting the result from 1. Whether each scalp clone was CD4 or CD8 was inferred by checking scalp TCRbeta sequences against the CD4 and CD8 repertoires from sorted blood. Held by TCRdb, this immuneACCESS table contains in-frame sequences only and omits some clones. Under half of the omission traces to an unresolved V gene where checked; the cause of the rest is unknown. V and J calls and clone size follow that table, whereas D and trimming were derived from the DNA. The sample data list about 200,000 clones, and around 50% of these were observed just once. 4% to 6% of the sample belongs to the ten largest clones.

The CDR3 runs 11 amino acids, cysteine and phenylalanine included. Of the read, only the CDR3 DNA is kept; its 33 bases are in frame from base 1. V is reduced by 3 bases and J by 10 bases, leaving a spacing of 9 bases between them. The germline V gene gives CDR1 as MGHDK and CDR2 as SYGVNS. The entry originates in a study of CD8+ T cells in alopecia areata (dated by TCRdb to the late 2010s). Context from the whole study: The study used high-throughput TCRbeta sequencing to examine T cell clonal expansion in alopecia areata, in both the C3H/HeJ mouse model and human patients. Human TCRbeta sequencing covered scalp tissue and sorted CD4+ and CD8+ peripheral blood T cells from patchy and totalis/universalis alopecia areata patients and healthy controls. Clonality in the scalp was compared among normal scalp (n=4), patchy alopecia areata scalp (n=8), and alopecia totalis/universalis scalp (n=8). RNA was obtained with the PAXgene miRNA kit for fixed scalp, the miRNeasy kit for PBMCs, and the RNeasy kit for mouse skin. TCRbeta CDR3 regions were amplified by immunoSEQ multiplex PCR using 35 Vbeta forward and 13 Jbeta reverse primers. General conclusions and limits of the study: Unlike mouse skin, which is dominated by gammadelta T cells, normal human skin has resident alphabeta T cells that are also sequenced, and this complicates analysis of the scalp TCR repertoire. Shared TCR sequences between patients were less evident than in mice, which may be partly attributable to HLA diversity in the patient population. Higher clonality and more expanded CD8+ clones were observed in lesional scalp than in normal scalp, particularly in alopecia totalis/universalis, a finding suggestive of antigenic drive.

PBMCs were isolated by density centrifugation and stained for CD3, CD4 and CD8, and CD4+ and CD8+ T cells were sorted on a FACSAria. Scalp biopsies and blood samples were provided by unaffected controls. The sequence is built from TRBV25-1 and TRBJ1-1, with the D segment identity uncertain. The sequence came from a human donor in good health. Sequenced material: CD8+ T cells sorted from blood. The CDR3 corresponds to CASSDPYRAFF. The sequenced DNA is TGTGCCAGCAGTGATCCATATAGAGCTTTCTTT.